This is a list of T cell receptor beta chains from one sample in a study of cytomegalovirus exposure and HLA in healthy donors. Produced via immunoSEQ multiplex PCR; TCRdb's table is partial and in-frame only. The repertoire holds 120,000 to 150,000 clones, with nearly 80% as singletons. Sequencing was carried out using PBMCs. Receptor source: a woman aged 25-40 years in good health and CMV-seronegative. The CDR3 runs from the conserved cysteine through the conserved F or W. Fields, in order: clone size, D gene, V gene, J gene, CDR3 DNA, CDR3 protein. The D gene is left open where the match is weak. Where a row states a size, it is once, few, many or the class of an expanded clone; other rows omit it.

-,TRBD1,TRBV5-1,TRBJ2-7,TGCGCCAGCAGCACCTCGACAGGGACCTACGAGCAGTACTTC,CASSTSTGTYEQYF
-,-,TRBV27,TRBJ2-3,TGTGCCAGCAGTTCTAGACAGACAGATACGCAGTATTTT,CASSSRQTDTQYF
-,-,TRBV11-2,TRBJ2-1,TGTGCCAGCAGCGCGGGACGCCGACGAGATGAGCAGTTCTTC,CASSAGRRRDEQFF
few,TRBD1,TRBV28,TRBJ1-1,TGTGCCAGCAGTTTCCAGGGGGCAGGGAGTTTGGACACTGAAGCTTTCTTT,CASSFQGAGSLDTEAFF
-,-,TRBV2,TRBJ2-7,TGTGCCAGCAGTGTGGGGACAACCAGCTCCTACGAGCAGTACTTC,CASSVGTTSSYEQYF
-,-,TRBV30,TRBJ1-5,TGTGCCTGGACGGGGCGGGGGAATCAGCCCCAGCATTTT,CAWTGRGNQPQHF
-,-,TRBV7-8,TRBJ2-7,TGTGCCAGCAGCTTACAAGAATCCGGCGAGCAGTACTTC,CASSLQESGEQYF
-,-,TRBV4-1,TRBJ1-5,TGCGCCAGCAGCCAAAAGGCCGAGGGCACCCAGCATTTT,CASSQKAEGTQHF
-,-,TRBV11-2,TRBJ2-3,TGTGCCAGCAGCTCTTACGTGAGTGGGCGAACAGATACGCAGTATTTT,CASSSYVSGRTDTQYF
-,TRBD1,TRBV6-4,TRBJ1-1,TGTGCCAGCAGAGCACAGGGGGCGGTGACTGAAGCTTTCTTT,CASRAQGAVTEAFF
-,TRBD1,TRBV6-5,TRBJ1-2,TGTGCCAGCAGTCGGGACAGGCGACCCGCGGGCTACACCTTC,CASSRDRRPAGYTF
-,-,TRBV18,TRBJ2-7,TGTGCCAGCTCCCCAGAGGAAAGACAGCAGTACTTC,CASSPEERQQYF
-,TRBD1,TRBV5-1,TRBJ1-2,TGCGCCAGCAGCTTAGGACAGGGAAAGTTCTATGGCTACACCTTC,CASSLGQGKFYGYTF
-,-,TRBV2,TRBJ1-4,TGTGCCAGCAGTGAGGGGGCCACTAATGAAAAACTGTTTTTT,CASSEGATNEKLFF
once,-,TRBV5-6,TRBJ2-1,TGTGCCAGCAGCCTGTCTGCAAGAGATGAGCAGTTCTTC,CASSLSARDEQFF
few,TRBD1,TRBV7-6,TRBJ1-1,TGTGCCAGCAGCGATAACACAGGGGTCACTGAAGCTTTCTTT,CASSDNTGVTEAFF
-,-,TRBV19,TRBJ2-7,TGTGCCAGTAGTAGCCCTAGCGTAGGCTACGAGCAGTACTTC,CASSSPSVGYEQYF
once,TRBD1,TRBV5-4,TRBJ2-1,TGTGCCAGCAGCGTGGGACAGGGATCTCTAAATGAGCAGTTCTTC,CASSVGQGSLNEQFF
few,TRBD1,TRBV25-1,TRBJ2-7,TGTGCCAGCAGTGAATTGGGACAGGGGACCTACGAGCAGTACTTC,CASSELGQGTYEQYF
-,TRBD1,TRBV19,TRBJ1-2,TGTGCCAGTTCCCGTGGGGACAGCTATGGCTACACCTTC,CASSRGDSYGYTF
-,TRBD1,TRBV15,TRBJ2-7,TGTGCCACCAGCGGGGCGACAGGGCCTGGTGACGAGCAGTACTTC,CATSGATGPGDEQYF
medium-sized,TRBD1,TRBV6-5,TRBJ2-2,TGTGCCAGCAGTACGGACAGGGGATTAGCCGGGGAGCTGTTTTTT,CASSTDRGLAGELFF
-,TRBD1,TRBV7-9,TRBJ2-2,TGTGCCAGCAGCCCGACAGGGGGCATTAACGACGGCGGGGAGCTGTTTTTT,CASSPTGGINDGGELFF
-,TRBD1,TRBV6-5,TRBJ1-6,TGTGCCAGCAGTTACGGACAGGGGACTATTTCACCCCTCCACTTT,CASSYGQGTISPLHF
-,TRBD1,TRBV15,TRBJ2-7,TGTGCCACCAGCAGAGATCGACAGGGCTCCTACGAGCAGTACTTC,CATSRDRQGSYEQYF
-,TRBD2,TRBV14,TRBJ2-1,TGTGCCAGCAGCCTAAAACCCTCGGGACTAACAAATGAGCAGTTCTTC,CASSLKPSGLTNEQFF
-,TRBD1,TRBV19,TRBJ2-1,TGTGCCAGTAGTATCCCGGGACAGGGGGCAAATGAGCAGTTCTTC,CASSIPGQGANEQFF
-,-,TRBV19,TRBJ2-7,TGTGCCAGTAGTATAGATCTCGGGGGTGGTTACGAGCAGTACTTC,CASSIDLGGGYEQYF
-,-,TRBV7-9,TRBJ2-7,TGTGCCAGCAGCTTAGCAGGGGATTTCGGCGAGCAGTACTTC,CASSLAGDFGEQYF
-,-,TRBV7-8,TRBJ1-4,TGTGCCAGCAGCCTCGAGGTACCGGACATCCGTGAAAAACTGTTTTTT,CASSLEVPDIREKLFF
-,-,TRBV11-2,TRBJ2-5,TGTGCCAGCAGCAATAGCATCGCGGGGGAAGGGGGAGAGACCCAGTACTTC,CASSNSIAGEGGETQYF
-,-,TRBV6-6,TRBJ1-3,TGTGCCAGCAGTCGCGAGAGGGAGGGTAACACCATATATTTT,CASSREREGNTIYF
-,-,TRBV5-1,TRBJ2-2,TGCGCCAGCAGCGCACTAGAGGTGGCCACCGGGGAGCTGTTTTTT,CASSALEVATGELFF
-,TRBD1,TRBV7-2,TRBJ1-5,TGTGCCAGCAGCTCCGGGGACAGGCCAGGCAATCAGCCCCAGCATTTT,CASSSGDRPGNQPQHF
few,TRBD1,TRBV28,TRBJ1-5,TGTGCCAGCAGTTTAGGCAGGGGGCAGCGTAGCAATCAGCCCCAGCATTTT,CASSLGRGQRSNQPQHF